This is a list of T cell receptor beta chains from one sample in a study of CD8+ T cells in alopecia areata. TCRdb's table, derived via immunoSEQ multiplex PCR, lists solely in-frame clones and lacks some. The table includes 150,000 to 200,000 clones, around 60% detected once. The material was CD4+ T cells sorted from blood, obtained at approximately week 50, from a patient treated with tofacitinib. These receptors were obtained from a human donor with alopecia areata. Both conserved end residues are part of each CDR3. A D gene is named only where the DNA matches it firmly. Clone size is not always given. Where it is, it says once, few, many or a class for expanded clones.

NA	TRBJ1-5	TRBV5-1	NA	CASSLQGPPHNQPQHF
NA	TRBJ1-2	TRBV5-6	NA	CASSLDRNYGYTF
NA	TRBJ2-3	TRBV18	NA	CASSPLEGADTQYF
NA	TRBJ1-6	TRBV4-1	NA	CASSQELNSPLHF
TRBD1	TRBJ2-7	TRBV5-1	few	CASSLGGTADYEQYF
TRBD1	TRBJ2-7	TRBV29-1	NA	CSVEWQGANEQYF
NA	TRBJ2-3	TRBV28	NA	CASRGIPDTQYF
NA	TRBJ1-4	TRBV25-1	few	CASRNSEKLFF
NA	TRBJ1-2	TRBV29-1	few	CSVEVFGHEGTNYGYTF
TRBD1	TRBJ1-2	TRBV5-1	NA	CASSLGQGTDGYTF